The source of this T cell receptor (beta chain) is a study of patients with pleural tuberculosis. This clonotype was detected many times. There are 12 residues in the CDR3. Between the trimmed V and J ends, which lost 3 bases and 0 bases, there was a span of 5 bases. The germline CDR1 and CDR2 sequences are DFQATT and SNEGSKA (reference sequence). Using its own MiXCR run on the reads, TCRdb lists one record per CDR3 protein. This sample has approximately 53,000 distinct CDR3 sequences, with about 7.3% found just once. J is TRBJ2-5 and V is TRBV20-1; D gene ambiguous. The source is a human donor with pleural tuberculosis. The CDR3 DNA sequence: TGCAGTGCTAGTGAGAACCAAGAGACCCAGTACTTC. Its protein is CSASENQETQYF.